These T cell receptor beta chains were read from a single sample in a study of blood T cell repertoires in COVID-19. Produced via immunoSEQ multiplex PCR; TCRdb's table is partial and in-frame only. The sample lists some 370,000 clones, 83% occurring once. The sample taken for sequencing was PBMCs or T cells enriched from blood (not recorded which). These receptors were taken from a woman in her forties or fifties who had recovered from COVID-19. CDR3s include the opening cysteine and the closing phenylalanine or tryptophan. Fields, in order: J gene, V gene, CDR3 length, D gene, clone size, CDR3 DNA, CDR3 protein. D genes are given only for firm matches. Clone size is stated in some rows and not others, as once, few, many or a class when expanded.

>TRBJ2-7|TRBV3-1/TRBV3-2|21|TRBD2|NA
TGTGCCAGCAGCCCGCGGAGCCCGCGCGGACTAGCGGGAGTAGAAGTCTACGAGCAGTACTTC
CASSPRSPRGLAGVEVYEQYF
>TRBJ2-2|TRBV19|15|NA|NA
TGTGCCACGAAAGAGGCAGGGCGATCGGCCGGGGAGCTGTTTTTT
CATKEAGRSAGELFF
>TRBJ2-3|TRBV5-4|12|NA|NA
TGTGCCAGCAGCTTCGGGGGAAATACGCAGTATTTT
CASSFGGNTQYF
>TRBJ2-2|TRBV5-4|17|TRBD1|NA
TGTGCCAGCAGCTCGACCGGGACAGGGGTTTTTGGCGGGGAGCTGTTTTTT
CASSSTGTGVFGGELFF
>TRBJ1-2|TRBV7-2|14|NA|NA
TGTGCCAGCAGCCCGAGGCGGCAGTTCTATGGCTACACCTTC
CASSPRRQFYGYTF
>TRBJ1-2|TRBV3-1/TRBV3-2|16|TRBD1|few
TGTGCCAGCAGCCAGGGACAGGGTTTCTCTAACTATGGCTACACCTTC
CASSQGQGFSNYGYTF
>TRBJ1-3|TRBV4-2|16|NA|once
TGTGCCAGCAGCCTACTGGGGACAAACACTGGAAACACCATATATTTT
CASSLLGTNTGNTIYF
>TRBJ1-5|TRBV28|17|NA|NA
TGTGCCAGCAGTTCGACAGAAGGGGCTTATAGCAATCAGCCCCAGCATTTT
CASSSTEGAYSNQPQHF
>TRBJ1-2|TRBV3-1/TRBV3-2|12|NA|NA
TGTGCCAGCAGCCAAGATAAACGGGGCTACACCTTC
CASSQDKRGYTF
>TRBJ2-3|TRBV7-2|14|TRBD2|NA
TGTGCCAGCAGCTCCCCGGGGGGTTCGGATACGCAGTATTTT
CASSSPGGSDTQYF
>TRBJ1-2|TRBV6-5|13|NA|NA
TGTGCCAGCAGTTCGGGCAGGGCCCCTGGCTACACCTTC
CASSSGRAPGYTF
>TRBJ1-1|TRBV21-1|13|NA|NA
TGTGCCAGCAGCAAATTGGGAGTCCGTGAAGCTTTCTTT
CASSKLGVREAFF
>TRBJ2-1|TRBV7-3|15|TRBD2|NA
TGTGCCAGCAGCCCCGGGGGAGCGGGAGCCGATGAGCAGTTCTTC
CASSPGGAGADEQFF
>TRBJ1-5|TRBV7-6|15|NA|once
TGTGCCAGCAGCTTGGACAGCTTTAGCAATCAGCCCCAGCATTTT
CASSLDSFSNQPQHF
>TRBJ2-1|TRBV11-1|11|NA|once
TGTGCCAGCAGCCTACAGGGTGAGCAGTTCTTC
CASSLQGEQFF
>TRBJ2-3|TRBV5-6|15|NA|NA
TGTGCCAGCACCCCACTAGCAGTATCCACAGATACGCAGTATTTT
CASTPLAVSTDTQYF
>TRBJ1-2|TRBV4-1|14|NA|once
TGCGCCAGCAGCCCGCAGTCTGGTCTCTATGGCTACACCTTC
CASSPQSGLYGYTF
>TRBJ1-1|TRBV6-5|14|TRBD1|NA
TGTGCCAGCAGTTACCCGGGACAGGGGAGGGCCGCTTTCTTT
CASSYPGQGRAAFF
>TRBJ1-2|TRBV2|13|NA|NA
TGTGCCAGCAGTGGACGACAGTATGAGGGCTACACCTTC
CASSGRQYEGYTF
>TRBJ2-2|TRBV7-2|12|NA|NA
TGTGCCAGCAGCTTCGGGGTCGGGGAGCTGTTTTTT
CASSFGVGELFF
>TRBJ1-1|TRBV2|15|TRBD1|NA
TGTGCCAGCAGTGACCGACAGGGGCTGAACACTGAAGCTTTCTTT
CASSDRQGLNTEAFF
>TRBJ1-4|TRBV7-8|16|TRBD1|NA
TGTGCCAGCAGCTTGATAAAGACAGGGAGCGAGTTTGGACTGTTTTTT
CASSLIKTGSEFGLFF
>TRBJ1-4|TRBV14|17|NA|NA
TGTGCCAGCAGCCAATTACTCACGACAGGCCTAAATGAAAAACTGTTTTTT
CASSQLLTTGLNEKLFF
>TRBJ2-1|TRBV27|16|TRBD2|once
TGTGCCAGCAGTTTACTAGCGGGGGGAGGGGGTTGTGAGCAGTTCTTC
CASSLLAGGGGCEQFF
>TRBJ1-2|TRBV5-1|17|TRBD1|NA
TGCGCCAGCAGCTTGGGCGGGCCGGGACAGGGGGGGCATGGCTACACCTTC
CASSLGGPGQGGHGYTF
>TRBJ1-2|TRBV7-8|17|TRBD1|few
TGTGCCAGCAGCCGAGGACAGGGGGCAGTAGCTAACTATGGCTACACCTTC
CASSRGQGAVANYGYTF
>TRBJ1-6|TRBV7-3|16|NA|NA
TGTGCCAGCAGCTTTCGGGGGGGCTCCTATAATTCACCCCTCCACTTT
CASSFRGGSYNSPLHF
>TRBJ2-7|TRBV19|16|TRBD1|NA
TGTGCCAGTAGTCCAACCACCGGGACAGGGATTTACGAGCAGTACTTC
CASSPTTGTGIYEQYF
>TRBJ2-1|TRBV6-2/TRBV6-3|16|TRBD1|NA
TGTGCCAGCAGTTACTGGTCAGGGGGCCTATACAATGAGCAGTTCTTC
CASSYWSGGLYNEQFF
>TRBJ1-6|TRBV15|13|NA|NA
TGTGCCACCAGCAGAGCAAATAATTCACCCCTCCACTTT
CATSRANNSPLHF
>TRBJ2-5|TRBV21-1|16|NA|NA
TGTGCCAGCAGCCCCGGGACAGGGGGTGTGGTGGAGACCCAGTACTTC
CASSPGTGGVVETQYF
>TRBJ1-2|TRBV19|14|TRBD1|NA
TGTGCCAGTCACACAGGGGCTCTAGGATATGGCTACACCTTC
CASHTGALGYGYTF
>TRBJ1-5|TRBV28|12|NA|few
TGTGCCAGCAGTTTGGACAGTCAGCCCCAGCATTTT
CASSLDSQPQHF
>TRBJ2-1|TRBV7-9|15|TRBD2|NA
TGTGCCAGCAGCTCCCAGCGGGGGCCTTACAATGAGCAGTTCTTC
CASSSQRGPYNEQFF
>TRBJ2-4|TRBV4-1|15|NA|NA
TGCGCCAGCAGCCAAGAGGCCGGGGCCAAAAACATTCAGTACTTC
CASSQEAGAKNIQYF
>TRBJ1-4|TRBV11-2|19|TRBD1|NA
TGTGCCAGCAGCCTCAGCTGGACAGGGGGCTTCACAACTAATGAAAAACTGTTTTTT
CASSLSWTGGFTTNEKLFF
>TRBJ2-7|TRBV10-3|18|NA|NA
TGTGCCATCAGTGAGTCACCACTCGGCTGGACAGCTCACTACGAGCAGTACTTC
CAISESPLGWTAHYEQYF
>TRBJ2-2|TRBV12-3/TRBV12-4|13|TRBD1|NA
TGTGCCAGCAGGACAGGGGGAACCGGGGAGCTGTTTTTT
CASRTGGTGELFF
>TRBJ2-1|TRBV7-2|13|NA|NA
TGTGCCAGCAGCTTAGACTTACCCCTCGGGCAGTTCTTC
CASSLDLPLGQFF
>TRBJ1-2|TRBV6-2/TRBV6-3|14|NA|NA
TGTGCCAGCAGTTACAGGGGGGGCTTGGATGGCTACACCTTC
CASSYRGGLDGYTF
>TRBJ1-2|TRBV2|15|NA|NA
TGTGCCAGCAGTGACCCGACAGGAACTAACTATGGCTACACCTTC
CASSDPTGTNYGYTF
>TRBJ1-5|TRBV7-9|12|NA|NA
TGTGCCAGCAGCGTTAATAGCCAGCCCCAGCATTTT
CASSVNSQPQHF
>TRBJ1-1|TRBV5-4|14|TRBD1|NA
TGTGCCAGCAGTTTCATTCAGGGGGGCACTGAAGCTTTCTTT
CASSFIQGGTEAFF
>TRBJ1-2|TRBV7-2|17|TRBD1|NA
TGTGCCAGCAGCTTAGGGGGACAGGGCACTCTAAACTATGGCTACACCTTC
CASSLGGQGTLNYGYTF
>TRBJ1-1|TRBV5-1|14|NA|NA
TGCGCCAGCAGCTCGACAGGTACGAACACTGAAGCTTTCTTT
CASSSTGTNTEAFF
>TRBJ2-7|TRBV18|13|NA|NA
TGTGCCAGCTCACCGGTCGGGAGCTACGAGCAGTACTTC
CASSPVGSYEQYF
>TRBJ2-7|TRBV11-2|13|TRBD1|NA
TGTGCCAGCAGCCCCCCGACAGGGGGCCTGCAGTACTTC
CASSPPTGGLQYF
>TRBJ2-1|TRBV5-6|16|TRBD2|NA
TGTGCCAGCAGCTTGTCTCCTAGCGGAATGTACAATGAGCAGTTCTTC
CASSLSPSGMYNEQFF
>TRBJ2-1|TRBV13|18|TRBD1|once
TGTGCCAGCAGCTCAGTTAAAGCCGGGACAGGGCTCGGGAATGAGCAGTTCTTC
CASSSVKAGTGLGNEQFF
>TRBJ1-2|TRBV27|15|TRBD1|NA
TGTGCCAGCAGTTTGGCCGGGACAGGGGTAGGAGGCTACACCTTC
CASSLAGTGVGGYTF
>TRBJ1-3|TRBV30|16|NA|NA
TGTGCCTGGAGTGTAAATCTCAGGGGCTCTGGAAACACCATATATTTT
CAWSVNLRGSGNTIYF
>TRBJ2-1|TRBV6-2/TRBV6-3|15|NA|NA
TGTGCCAGCAGTCCCTTTTTGATCGGAGGGTATGAGCAGTTCTTC
CASSPFLIGGYEQFF
>TRBJ1-5|TRBV29-1|12|NA|NA
TGCAGCGCTGGGACACCTAATCAGCCCCAGCATTTT
CSAGTPNQPQHF
>TRBJ2-3|TRBV7-9|15|TRBD2|NA
TGTGCCAGCAGCTTAGTCATAGCGGGGGGAGATACGCAGTATTTT
CASSLVIAGGDTQYF
>TRBJ2-2|TRBV2|14|NA|NA
TGTGCCAGCAGTGAACTCAGGAACACCGGGGAGCTGTTTTTT
CASSELRNTGELFF
>TRBJ1-6|TRBV30|13|NA|NA
TGTGCCTCTAAGGAGGGGAATAATTCACCCCTCCACTTT
CASKEGNNSPLHF
>TRBJ2-3|TRBV15|17|TRBD2|NA
TGTGCCACCAGCAGCCTGGGGACTAGCGGGAGCACAGATACGCAGTATTTT
CATSSLGTSGSTDTQYF